This T cell receptor (beta chain) was identified during a study of T-cell memory formation after mild COVID-19 (dated by TCRdb to the early 2020s). In the study overall: TCR sequence clusters from the two donors were largely donor specific. In a couple of donors, T-cell clones that expanded and contracted after mild COVID-19 were tracked by sequencing TCRalpha and TCRbeta repertoires over time. Two young, previously healthy adult volunteers, one female and one male, were included in the cohort. The study at large found these results: Clones contracting from day 15 to 85 had balanced CD4/CD8 phenotypes, while a second wave expanding from day 15 to 37 was biased towards CD4+. Whether the second-wave clones peaking on day 37 were SARS-CoV-2 specific was not confirmed. Some responding clones were found in pre-infection memory, which suggests that pre-existing cross-reactive memory T cells took part in the SARS-CoV-2 response. Contracting CD4+ clones turned up mainly in the CM and EM memory subsets, whereas EMRA was where CD8+ clones were enriched. Only a couple of mild cases were covered by the study, and larger cohorts that include severe cases with pre-infection samples were considered necessary.

Its CDR3 holds 15 amino acids, cysteine through phenylalanine. The CDR3 DNA has 45 bases and is translated from base 1. V and J are truncated by 0 bases and 4 bases respectively, leaving an intervening sequence of 13 bases. CDR1 and CDR2 are read off the germline V gene as SGHRS and YFSETQ. Sequencing instrument: Illumina NovaSeq 6000. TCRalpha and TCRbeta cDNA libraries were constructed by 5'RACE with constant-segment primers, with sample barcodes and unique molecular identifiers being introduced. Trizol reagent was used to extract RNA from every sample. Library amplification was performed in two PCR steps, and a second sample barcode and Illumina TruSeq adapters were introduced in the second step. Sequencing of the libraries was done on an Illumina NovaSeq, producing 2 x 150 bp paired-end reads. Concerning the study's data processing: Demultiplexing of reads and collapsing into UMI-guided consensus sequences were performed with migec v1.2.7. With mixcr v2.1.11, UMI consensuses were aligned to TRA and TRB V and J templates and assembled into clonotypes. A clonotype was counted as expanded or contracted only when both edgeR and NoisET called the clonotype significant, with the noise models trained on biological replicates. For edgeR calls, the thresholds were a false discovery rate-adjusted p below 0.01 and a log2 fold-change of 1. As an exploratory analysis of dynamics, max-normalized trajectories of the 1000 most abundant clonotypes were examined by PCA with hierarchical clustering. Separately sequenced CD4+ and CD8+ repertoires were used to assign a CD4 or CD8 phenotype to each responding clone. The public reads were run again by TCRdb, first through fastp at Q25 and then through MiXCR, and only productive beta chains were kept. Rows merge per CDR3 protein into single entries with the most common DNA and genes. These V and J calls are TCRdb output, not the study's own analysis. Present in this sample are around 400,000 distinct CDR3 sequences, approximately 25% of which were seen just once. The ten largest clones take up roughly 8.9% of the sample.

Concerning this clonotype: The antigen it recognizes is unknown. It has no much larger one-base neighbor in the sample; base qualities were not kept.

Ficoll-Paque density gradient centrifugation was the method used to isolate PBMCs. The receptor comes from an adult woman who had mild COVID-19 (a few samples of this study predate the infection). The sample titles of this study are shuffled in the database, so cell type and time point are left out; the donor was told from shared clones. Material for sequencing was PBMCs or a T cell subset sorted from them (not recorded which). The sequence is built from TRBV5-1 and TRBJ1-1; no D segment can be confidently identified. The DNA reads as follows: TGCGCCAGCAGCTTGGAGTTCAAGCGGGGCACTGAAGCTTTCTTT. The encoded protein is CASSLEFKRGTEAFF.